This passage covers 3 T cell receptor beta chains from one sample sequenced in a study of beta chain features in type 1 diabetes. No antigen has been assigned to these receptors. Study observations and caveats: Moderate but significant shortening of TCRB CDR3s was recorded in all four CD4+ subsets from Type 1 diabetes patients.

TCRB transcripts that were expressed got sequenced, as all of the isolated RNA had been reverse transcribed. TCRdb's table, derived via immunoSEQ multiplex PCR, lists solely in-frame clones and lacks some. The sample lists roughly 160,000 clones, over 6% occurring once. Sample: central memory CD4+ T cells from blood. These receptors all come from a man younger than 35 with type 1 diabetes.

This rearrangement joins TRBV4-1 to TRBJ2-5; 12 nucleotides match TRBD2. This CDR3 region has 15 residues. Germline CDR1 and CDR2: MGHRA and YSYEKL. Trimming cost V 8 bases and J 5 bases; bases outside gene matches: 9. The CDR3 is CASALAGGPGETQYF. CDR3 DNA sequence: TGCGCCAGCGCGCTAGCGGGGGGGCCGGGGGAGACCCAGTACTTC.

This clone has only a few counts. V and J are TRBV7-2 and TRBJ2-2, with D possibly being TRBD1 (6 bases). V was trimmed by 5 bases and J by 0 bases, leaving 13 bases between them. The CDR3 sequence is 16 residues long. The germline gives CDR1 SGHTA, CDR2 FQGNSA. The CDR3: CASSPNRVPNTGELFF. The CDR3 DNA is TGTGCCAGCAGCCCGAACAGGGTTCCGAACACCGGGGAGCTGTTTTTT.

The V call is TRBV7-6, the J call TRBJ2-7; D is uncertain. CDR3 length equals 14 residues. Germline V gene lookup returns CDR1 SGHVS and CDR2 FNYEAQ. V gave up 1 base and J gave up 5 bases, with 12 bases separating them. As DNA, the CDR3 is TGTGCCAGCAGCTTAGGGAATCTAGACCACGAGCAGTACTTC. Its protein is CASSLGNLDHEQYF.